This TCR beta chain originates from a study of T cell responses to AZD1222 COVID-19 vaccine. Study observations and caveats: Scientists sampled the repertoires only once the peak T cell response had passed. Seropositive at baseline were only a handful of AZD1222 recipients.

Clones were read by immunoSEQ multiplex PCR, and TCRdb kept only the in-frame ones, dropping some. Among 150,000 to 200,000 clones listed, 90% were seen once. Note on this clone: Its antigen is not known.

Sample: peripheral blood, taken on day 0 of AZD1222 vaccination. The source of this sequence is an adult in good health.

The CDR3 region is CASSDWGRAEDGYTF. DNA of the CDR3: TGTGCCAGCAGTGATTGGGGGCGGGCGGAGGATGGCTACACCTTC. The chain couples TRBV2 to TRBJ1-2; perhaps TRBD1 as D (6 bases). V was clipped by 3 bases and J by 6 bases, with 17 bases between them. The CDR3 contains 15 residues. Per the germline V gene, CDR1 is SNHLY and CDR2 is FYNNEI.